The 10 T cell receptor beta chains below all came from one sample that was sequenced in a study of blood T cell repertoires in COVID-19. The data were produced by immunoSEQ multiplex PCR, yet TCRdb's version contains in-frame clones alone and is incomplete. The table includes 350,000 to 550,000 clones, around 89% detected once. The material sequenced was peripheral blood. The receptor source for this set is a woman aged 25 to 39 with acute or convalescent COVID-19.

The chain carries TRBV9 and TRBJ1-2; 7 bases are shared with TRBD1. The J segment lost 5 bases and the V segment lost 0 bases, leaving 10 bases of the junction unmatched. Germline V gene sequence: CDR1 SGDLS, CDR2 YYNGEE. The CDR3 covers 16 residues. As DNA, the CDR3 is TGTGCCAGCAGCGTAGACGGAGGGGGCGCAAGGTATGGCTACACCTTC. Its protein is CASSVDGGGARYGYTF.

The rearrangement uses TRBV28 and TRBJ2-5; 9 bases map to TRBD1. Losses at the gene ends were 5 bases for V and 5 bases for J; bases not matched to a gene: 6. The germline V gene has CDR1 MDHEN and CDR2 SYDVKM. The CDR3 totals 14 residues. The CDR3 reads CASSVPGQGETQYF. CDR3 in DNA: TGTGCCAGCAGTGTACCGGGACAGGGTGAGACCCAGTACTTC.

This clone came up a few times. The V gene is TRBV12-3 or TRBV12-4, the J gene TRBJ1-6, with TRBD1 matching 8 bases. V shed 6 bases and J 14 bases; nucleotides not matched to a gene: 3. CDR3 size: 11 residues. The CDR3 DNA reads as TGTGCCAGCAGCACAGGGGGATCCCTCCACTTT. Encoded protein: CASSTGGSLHF.

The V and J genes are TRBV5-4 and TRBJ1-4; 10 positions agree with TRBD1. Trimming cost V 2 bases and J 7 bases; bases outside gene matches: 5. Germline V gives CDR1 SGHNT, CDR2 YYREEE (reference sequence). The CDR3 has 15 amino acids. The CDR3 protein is CASSFRTGGVEKLFF. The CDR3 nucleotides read TGTGCCAGCAGCTTTAGGACAGGGGGAGTTGAAAAACTGTTTTTT.

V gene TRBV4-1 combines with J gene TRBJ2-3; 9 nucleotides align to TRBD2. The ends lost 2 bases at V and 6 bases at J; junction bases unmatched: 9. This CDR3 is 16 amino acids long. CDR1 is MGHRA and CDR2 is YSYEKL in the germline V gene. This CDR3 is CASSQSPAGGSDTQYF. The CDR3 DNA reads TGCGCCAGCAGCCAATCCCCAGCGGGGGGAAGTGATACGCAGTATTTT.

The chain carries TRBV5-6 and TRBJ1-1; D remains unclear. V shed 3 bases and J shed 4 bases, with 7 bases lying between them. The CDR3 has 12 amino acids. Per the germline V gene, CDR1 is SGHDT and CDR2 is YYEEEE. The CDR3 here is CASSYVSTEAFF. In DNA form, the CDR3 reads TGTGCCAGCAGCTACGTCAGCACTGAAGCTTTCTTT.

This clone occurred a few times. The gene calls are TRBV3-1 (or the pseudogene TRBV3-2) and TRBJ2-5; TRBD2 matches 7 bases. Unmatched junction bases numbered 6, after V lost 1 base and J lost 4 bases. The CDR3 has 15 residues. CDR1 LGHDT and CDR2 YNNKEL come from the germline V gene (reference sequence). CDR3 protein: CASSQVLTSRETQYF. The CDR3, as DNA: TGTGCCAGCAGCCAAGTTCTGACTAGCAGAGAGACCCAGTACTTC.

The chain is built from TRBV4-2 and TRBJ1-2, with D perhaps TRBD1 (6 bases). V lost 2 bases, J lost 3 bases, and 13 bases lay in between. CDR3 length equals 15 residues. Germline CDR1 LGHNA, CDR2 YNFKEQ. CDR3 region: CASSQPGQQYYGYTF. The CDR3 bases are TGTGCCAGCAGCCAACCCGGACAGCAATACTATGGCTACACCTTC.

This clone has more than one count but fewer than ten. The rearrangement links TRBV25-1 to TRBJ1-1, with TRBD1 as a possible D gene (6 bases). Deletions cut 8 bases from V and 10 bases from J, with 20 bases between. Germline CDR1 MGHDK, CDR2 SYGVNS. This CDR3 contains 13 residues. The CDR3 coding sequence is TGTGCCAGCGACCATGGAGGGGGGGCTGGAGCTTTCTTT. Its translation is CASDHGGGAGAFF.

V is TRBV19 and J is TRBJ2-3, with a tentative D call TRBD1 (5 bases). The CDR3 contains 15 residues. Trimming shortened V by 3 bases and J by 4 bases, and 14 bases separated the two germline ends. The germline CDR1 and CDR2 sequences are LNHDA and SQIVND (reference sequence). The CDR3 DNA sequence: TGTGCCAGTAGTATGTGGCAGGGTCGGGCAGATACGCAGTATTTT. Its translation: CASSMWQGRADTQYF.